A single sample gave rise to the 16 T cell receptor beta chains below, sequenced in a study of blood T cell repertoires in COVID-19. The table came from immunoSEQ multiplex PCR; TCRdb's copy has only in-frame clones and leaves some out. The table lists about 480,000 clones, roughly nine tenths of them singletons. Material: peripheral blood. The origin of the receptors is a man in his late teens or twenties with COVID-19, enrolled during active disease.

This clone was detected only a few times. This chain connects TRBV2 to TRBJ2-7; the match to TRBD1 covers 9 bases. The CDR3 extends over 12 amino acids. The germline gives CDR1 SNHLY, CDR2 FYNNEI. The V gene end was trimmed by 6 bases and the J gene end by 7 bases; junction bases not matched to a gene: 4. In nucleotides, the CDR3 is TGTGCCAGCAGGGACAGGGGACGGGAGCAGTACTTC. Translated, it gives CASRDRGREQYF.

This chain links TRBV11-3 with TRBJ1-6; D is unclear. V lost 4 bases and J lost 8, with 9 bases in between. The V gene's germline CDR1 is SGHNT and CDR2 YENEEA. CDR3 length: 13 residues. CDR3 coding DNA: TGTGCCAGCAGCTCGGTTTTGTATTCACCCCTCCACTTT. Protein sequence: CASSSVLYSPLHF.

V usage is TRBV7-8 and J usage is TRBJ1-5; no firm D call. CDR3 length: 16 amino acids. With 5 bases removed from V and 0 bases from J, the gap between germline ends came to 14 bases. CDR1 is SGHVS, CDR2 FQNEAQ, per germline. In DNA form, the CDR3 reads TGTGCCAGCAGCCTTGCGGGTCAAAATAGCAATCAGCCCCAGCATTTT. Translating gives CASSLAGQNSNQPQHF. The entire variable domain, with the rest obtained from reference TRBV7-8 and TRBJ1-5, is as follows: GAGVSQSPRYKVAKRGQDVALRCDPISGHVSLFWYQQALGQGPEFLTYFQNEAQLDKSGLPSDRFFAERPEGSVSTLKIQRTQQEDSAVYLCASSLAGQNSNQPQHFGDGTRLSIL.

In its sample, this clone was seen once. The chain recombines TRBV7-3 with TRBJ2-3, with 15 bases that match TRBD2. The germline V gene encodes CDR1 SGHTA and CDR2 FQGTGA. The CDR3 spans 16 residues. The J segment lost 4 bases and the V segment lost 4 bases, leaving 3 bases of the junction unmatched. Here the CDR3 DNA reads TGTGCCAGCAGCTCAGGACTAGCGGGAGGGCCAGATACGCAGTATTTT. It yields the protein CASSSGLAGGPDTQYF.

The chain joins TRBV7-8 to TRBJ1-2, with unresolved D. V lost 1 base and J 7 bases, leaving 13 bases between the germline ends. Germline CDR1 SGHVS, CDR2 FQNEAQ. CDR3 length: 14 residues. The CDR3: CASSLGDFSFGYTF. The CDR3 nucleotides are TGTGCCAGCAGCTTAGGAGACTTCAGTTTTGGCTACACCTTC.

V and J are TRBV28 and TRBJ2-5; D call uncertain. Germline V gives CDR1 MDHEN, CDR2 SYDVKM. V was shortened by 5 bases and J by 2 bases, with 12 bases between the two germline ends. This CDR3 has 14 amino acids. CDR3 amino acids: CASSPIHKQETQYF. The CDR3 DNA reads TGTGCCAGCAGTCCAATACATAAGCAAGAGACCCAGTACTTC.

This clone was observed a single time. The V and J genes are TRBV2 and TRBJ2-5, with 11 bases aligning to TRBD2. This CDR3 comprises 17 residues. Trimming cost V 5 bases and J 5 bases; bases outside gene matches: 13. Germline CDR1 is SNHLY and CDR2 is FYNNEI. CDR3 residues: CASSMRSSGGATETQYF. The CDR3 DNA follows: TGTGCCAGCAGTATGAGGAGTAGCGGGGGGGCCACGGAGACCCAGTACTTC.

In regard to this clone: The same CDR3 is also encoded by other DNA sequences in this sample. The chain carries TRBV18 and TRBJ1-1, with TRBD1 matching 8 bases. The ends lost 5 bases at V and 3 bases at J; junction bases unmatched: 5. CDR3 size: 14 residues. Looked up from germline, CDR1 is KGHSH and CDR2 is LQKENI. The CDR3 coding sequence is TGTGCCAGCTCATCCGGACAGGGAGACACTGAAGCTTTCTTT. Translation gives CASSSGQGDTEAFF.

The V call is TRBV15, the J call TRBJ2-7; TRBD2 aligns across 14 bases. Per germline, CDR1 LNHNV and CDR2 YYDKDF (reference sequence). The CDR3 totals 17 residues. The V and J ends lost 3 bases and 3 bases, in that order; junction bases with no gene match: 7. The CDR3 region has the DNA TGTGCCACCAGCAGCGGGGTAGGGACTAGCGGGAGCTACGAGCAGTACTTC. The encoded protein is CATSSGVGTSGSYEQYF.

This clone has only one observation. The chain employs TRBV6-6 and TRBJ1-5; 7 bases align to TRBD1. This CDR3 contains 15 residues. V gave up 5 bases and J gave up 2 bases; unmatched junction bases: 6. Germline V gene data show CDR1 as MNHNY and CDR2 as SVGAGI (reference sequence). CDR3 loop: CASSRSTGGNQPQHF. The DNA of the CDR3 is TGTGCCAGCAGTCGATCAACAGGGGGCAATCAGCCCCAGCATTTT.

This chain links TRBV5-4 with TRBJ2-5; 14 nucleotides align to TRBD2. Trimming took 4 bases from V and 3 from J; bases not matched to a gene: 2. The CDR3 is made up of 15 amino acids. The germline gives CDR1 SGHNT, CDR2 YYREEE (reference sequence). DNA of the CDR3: TGTGCCAGCAGCCAGGGACTAGCGGGGGAAGAGACCCAGTACTTC. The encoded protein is CASSQGLAGEETQYF.

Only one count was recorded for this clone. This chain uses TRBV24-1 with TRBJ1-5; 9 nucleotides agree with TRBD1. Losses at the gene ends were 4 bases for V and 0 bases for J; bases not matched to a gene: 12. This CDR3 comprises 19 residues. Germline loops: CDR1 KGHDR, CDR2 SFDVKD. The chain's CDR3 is CATSDPGTGRSYSNQPQHF. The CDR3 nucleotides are TGTGCCACCAGTGACCCCGGGACAGGGAGATCTTATAGCAATCAGCCCCAGCATTTT.

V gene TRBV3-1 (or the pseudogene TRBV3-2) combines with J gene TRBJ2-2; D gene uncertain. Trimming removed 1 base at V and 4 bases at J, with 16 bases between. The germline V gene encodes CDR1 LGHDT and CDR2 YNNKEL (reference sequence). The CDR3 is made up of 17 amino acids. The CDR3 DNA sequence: TGTGCCAGCAGCCAAGGCCCCCAGGTCGTTGGCACCGGGGAGCTGTTTTTT. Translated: CASSQGPQVVGTGELFF.

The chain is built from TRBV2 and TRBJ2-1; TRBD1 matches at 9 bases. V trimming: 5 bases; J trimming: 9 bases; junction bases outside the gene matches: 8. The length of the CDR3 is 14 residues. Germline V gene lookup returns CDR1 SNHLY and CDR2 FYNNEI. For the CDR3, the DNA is TGTGCCAGCAGTCTCACCCGGGACAGGGTTGAGCAGTTCTTC. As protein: CASSLTRDRVEQFF.

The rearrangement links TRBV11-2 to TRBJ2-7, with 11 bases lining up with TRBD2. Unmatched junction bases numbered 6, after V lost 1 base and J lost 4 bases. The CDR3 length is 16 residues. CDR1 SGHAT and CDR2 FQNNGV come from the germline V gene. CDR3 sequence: CASSLGTSGLGYEQYF. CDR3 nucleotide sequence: TGTGCCAGCAGCTTAGGGACTAGCGGGCTGGGGTACGAGCAGTACTTC.

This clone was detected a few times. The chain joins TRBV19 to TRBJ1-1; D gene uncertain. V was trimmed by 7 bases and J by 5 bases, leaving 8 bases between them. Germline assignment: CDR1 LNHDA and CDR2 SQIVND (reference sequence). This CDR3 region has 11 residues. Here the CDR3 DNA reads TGTGCCAGTACTCGGGAGACTGAAGCTTTCTTT. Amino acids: CASTRETEAFF. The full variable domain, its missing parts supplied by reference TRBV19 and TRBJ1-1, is DGGITQSPKYLFRKEGQNVTLSCEQNLNHDAMYWYRQDPGQGLRLIYYSQIVNDFQKGDIAEGYSVSREKKESFPLTVTSAQKNPTAFYLCASTRETEAFFGQGTRLTVV.